Below, 25 T cell receptor beta chains from the same sample are listed, as sequenced in a study of blood T cell repertoires in COVID-19. The repertoire was sequenced with immunoSEQ multiplex PCR; TCRdb's copy has only in-frame clones and lacks some. The table has more than 350,000 clones, 80% to 90% seen once. Sequencing input: PBMCs or T cells enriched from blood (not recorded which). These receptors were taken from a man younger than 30 who had recovered from COVID-19.

V gene TRBV7-9 combines with J gene TRBJ1-6; 10 nucleotides agree with TRBD1. The CDR3 has 17 amino acids. Germline assignment: CDR1 SEHNR and CDR2 FQNEAQ (reference sequence). V lost 5 bases and J lost 1; bases outside the gene matches: 5. CDR3 sequence: CASSPGQGESYNSPLHF. CDR3 sequence (DNA): TGTGCCAGCAGCCCCGGACAGGGGGAGTCCTATAATTCACCCCTCCACTTT.

The chain uses TRBV10-3 and TRBJ1-2; 8 positions agree with TRBD1. This CDR3 is built from 16 residues. Germline V gene sequence: CDR1 ENHRY, CDR2 SYGVKD. V lost 0 bases, J lost 5 bases, and 8 bases stayed unmatched. The CDR3, as DNA: TGTGCCATCAGTGAGTCGTCGGGACAGGCCAGGTATGGCTACACCTTC. It codes for CAISESSGQARYGYTF.

The V and J genes are TRBV12-3 or TRBV12-4 and TRBJ1-1; D is unresolved. V dropped 0 bases and J dropped 5 bases, with 7 bases sitting between them. This CDR3 contains 13 residues. The CDR3 DNA follows: TGTGCCAGCAGTTTAGCGAGGCGTACTGAAGCTTTCTTT. Its translation is CASSLARRTEAFF.

The chain is built from TRBV19 and TRBJ1-1; 7 positions match TRBD1. The CDR3 is made up of 13 amino acids. J lost 6 bases, V lost 7 bases, and 8 bases had no gene match. Germline V gene data show CDR1 as LNHDA and CDR2 as SQIVND (reference sequence). For the CDR3, the DNA is TGTGCCAGTACCCGACAGGGTTCATCTGAAGCTTTCTTT. This gives the protein CASTRQGSSEAFF.

J is TRBJ1-3 and V is TRBV19, with 10 bases lining up with TRBD1. The CDR3 extends over 17 amino acids. CDR1 is LNHDA, CDR2 SQIVND, per germline (reference sequence). V gave up 4 bases and J gave up 2 bases; unmatched junction bases: 8. CDR3 residues: CASSTRTDRGPGNTIYF. The CDR3 coding sequence is TGTGCCAGTAGTACCCGTACTGACAGGGGGCCTGGAAACACCATATATTTT.

The V gene is TRBV7-9, the J gene TRBJ2-3; D might be TRBD2 (5 bases). Germline V gives CDR1 SEHNR, CDR2 FQNEAQ (reference sequence). The length of the CDR3 is 16 residues. The V end lost 3 bases, the J end lost 1 base, and 14 bases lay between the germline ends. The CDR3 DNA reads TGTGCCAGCAGCTTCCAGACTACCTCGGGCACAGATACGCAGTATTTT. It specifies CASSFQTTSGTDTQYF.

The table lists this clone with a count of one. This chain connects TRBV28 to TRBJ2-5, with 10 bases that match TRBD2. Germline V gene sequence: CDR1 MDHEN, CDR2 SYDVKM. The CDR3 totals 15 residues. The J segment lost 3 bases and the V segment lost 6 bases, leaving 7 bases of the junction unmatched. The CDR3 nucleotides read TGTGCCAGCAGCCCAAGCGGGAGGGGAGAAGAGACCCAGTACTTC. Its protein is CASSPSGRGEETQYF.

The chain couples TRBV27 to TRBJ2-3, with 7 bases fitting TRBD1. Trimming at V came to 1 base and at J to 6 bases, leaving 7 bases not matched to a gene. The CDR3 totals 15 residues. The V gene's germline CDR1 is MNHEY and CDR2 SMNVEV (reference sequence). This CDR3 reads CASSLYSLQGDTQYF. CDR3 nucleotides: TGTGCCAGCAGTTTATATAGCCTACAGGGGGATACGCAGTATTTT.

Only a few counts were recorded for this clone. The V gene is TRBV4-1, the J gene TRBJ1-2; 8 bases agree with TRBD1. The CDR3 is 18 amino acids. Germline CDR1 is MGHRA and CDR2 is YSYEKL. V was clipped by 0 bases and J by 6 bases; unmatched bases: 15. CDR3 nucleotide sequence: TGCGCCAGCAGCCAAGAGTTGGGCAGGGGGCGGGGGTTGGATGGCTACACCTTC. Its protein is CASSQELGRGRGLDGYTF.

The table lists this clone with a count of one. The chain employs TRBV28 and TRBJ2-7; 7 nucleotides match TRBD2. The germline gives CDR1 MDHEN, CDR2 SYDVKM. Trimming took 5 bases from V and 2 from J; bases not matched to a gene: 6. The CDR3 has 14 residues. The CDR3 here is CASSPPGGTYEQYF. In DNA, the CDR3 is TGTGCCAGCAGTCCTCCCGGGGGGACCTACGAGCAGTACTTC.

This chain connects TRBV18 to TRBJ2-5; no firm D call. V lost 3 bases and J 3 bases, leaving 2 bases between the germline ends. The CDR3 runs 11 residues. Germline values: CDR1 KGHSH, CDR2 LQKENI. The CDR3 DNA reads as TGTGCCAGCTCACCCAAAGAGACCCAGTACTTC. Amino acid sequence: CASSPKETQYF.

The chain recombines TRBV11-2 with TRBJ1-2; TRBD1 matches 9 bases. The V and J ends lost 7 bases and 2 bases, in that order; junction bases with no gene match: 5. There are 14 residues in the CDR3. The germline gives CDR1 SGHAT, CDR2 FQNNGV. CDR3 sequence reads: CASTPGQGNYGYTF. CDR3 nucleotides: TGTGCCAGCACCCCGGGACAGGGAAACTATGGCTACACCTTC.

The chain uses TRBV3-1 (or the pseudogene TRBV3-2) and TRBJ1-2; 8 bases agree with TRBD1. CDR3 length: 15 residues. Per the germline V gene, CDR1 is LGHDT and CDR2 is YNNKEL (reference sequence). The V segment lost 0 bases and the J segment 8 bases; nucleotides outside the gene matches: 8. The CDR3, as DNA: TGTGCCAGCAGCCAAGATTGGCTCGCAGGGGGCGGCTACACCTTC. It encodes CASSQDWLAGGGYTF.

The chain links TRBV7-8 to TRBJ1-5; no firm D call. Germline lookup yields CDR1 SGHVS and CDR2 FQNEAQ. V lost 7 bases, J lost 5 bases, and 18 bases lay in between. The CDR3 has 15 residues. The CDR3 sequence is CASKAAGIWDQPQHF. The DNA for the CDR3 is TGTGCCAGCAAGGCCGCGGGTATTTGGGATCAGCCCCAGCATTTT.

The gene calls are TRBV2 and TRBJ2-7; tentative D call: TRBD2 (5 bases). With 4 bases removed from V and 11 bases from J, the gap between germline ends came to 15 bases. This CDR3 is 12 amino acids long. Germline V gene lookup returns CDR1 SNHLY and CDR2 FYNNEI. CDR3 sequence reads: CASSVLEAKEYF. The CDR3 DNA follows: TGTGCCAGCAGTGTGTTGGAGGCGAAGGAGTACTTC. Complete variable domain (other parts from reference TRBV2 and TRBJ2-7): EPEVTQTPSHQVTQMGQEVILRCVPISNHLYFYWYRQILGQKVEFLVSFYNNEISEKSEIFDDQFSVERPDGSNFTLKIRSTKLEDSAMYFCASSVLEAKEYFGPGTRLTVT.

The gene calls are TRBV7-9 and TRBJ2-3, with TRBD2 identical over 11 bases. Germline lookup yields CDR1 SEHNR and CDR2 FQNEAQ (reference sequence). V lost 2 bases and J lost 4; bases outside the gene matches: 2. The CDR3 spans 15 residues. CDR3 amino acids: CASSLLAGGPDTQYF. CDR3 DNA: TGTGCCAGCAGCTTACTAGCGGGAGGCCCAGATACGCAGTATTTT.

The chain joins TRBV13 to TRBJ2-1, with 16 bases lining up with TRBD2. Trimming took 4 bases from V and 8 from J; bases not matched to a gene: 14. CDR1 and CDR2 (germline): PRHDT, FYEKMQ (reference sequence). This CDR3 region has 19 residues. CDR3 coding DNA: TGTGCCAGCAGCTCCCTAATCGGGACTAGCGGGAGGGCCGGAGATGAGCAGTTCTTC. Translation gives CASSSLIGTSGRAGDEQFF.

The V call is TRBV2, the J call TRBJ2-3; D is possibly TRBD2 (5 bases). The V end was cut by 4 bases, the J end by 1 base, with 12 bases between. The germline V gene encodes CDR1 SNHLY and CDR2 FYNNEI. This CDR3 is built from 15 residues. The CDR3 spells CASSVARAGTDTQYF. The CDR3 DNA sequence: TGTGCCAGCAGTGTAGCGAGGGCGGGCACAGATACGCAGTATTTT.

The chain links TRBV9 to TRBJ2-1, with D possibly being TRBD2 (5 bases). Deletions cut 0 bases from V and 9 bases from J, with 19 bases between. The germline CDR1 and CDR2 sequences are SGDLS and YYNGEE. The CDR3 is 16 amino acids. The CDR3 DNA sequence: TGTGCCAGCAGCGTAGTAGAGGGAGTGAGGGTAGGTGAGCAGTTCTTC. Translation: CASSVVEGVRVGEQFF.

The CDR3 loop is CASSLRRGEFYNEQFF. CDR3 DNA: TGTGCCAGCAGCTTACGGCGGGGGGAATTCTACAATGAGCAGTTCTTC. The chain couples TRBV5-6 to TRBJ2-1, with TRBD2 identical over 8 bases. Germline values: CDR1 SGHDT, CDR2 YYEEEE. With V trimmed by 2 bases and J by 3 bases, 7 bases remained unmatched. The CDR3 runs to 16 residues.

This chain joins TRBV5-1 and TRBJ2-7; D gene uncertain. The CDR3 is 14 residues long. Deletions cut 4 bases from V and 0 bases from J, with 11 bases between. CDR1 SGHRS and CDR2 YFSETQ come from the germline V gene. CDR3 residues: CASSPSVFSYEQYF. The CDR3 bases are TGCGCCAGCAGCCCATCGGTTTTCTCCTACGAGCAGTACTTC.

Here the CDR3 reads CASSRKDKYNEQFF. CDR3 nucleotides: TGTGCCAGCAGTCGAAAGGACAAGTACAATGAGCAGTTCTTC. The chain has TRBV6-6 and TRBJ2-1, with D perhaps TRBD1 (5 bases). V was pared by 5 bases and J by 4 bases, with 12 bases between. Looked up from germline, CDR1 is MNHNY and CDR2 is SVGAGI (reference sequence). CDR3 length: 14 amino acids.

This clone was observed a few times. The rearrangement joins TRBV10-2 to TRBJ1-5; D perhaps matches TRBD1 (5 bases). V lost 4 bases and J lost 6, with 7 bases in between. The CDR3 sequence is 12 residues long. CDR1 WSHSY and CDR2 SAAADI come from the germline V gene. This chain's CDR3 is CASSVGPQPQHF. DNA of the CDR3: TGCGCCAGCAGTGTGGGGCCTCAGCCCCAGCATTTT.

The rearrangement uses TRBV29-1 and TRBJ1-2, with TRBD1 matching 9 bases. The V and J ends lost 0 bases and 2 bases, in that order; junction bases with no gene match: 4. The CDR3 has 15 residues. The germline CDR1 and CDR2 sequences are SQVTM and ANQGSEA. CDR3 DNA sequence: TGCAGCGTTGAAGAGGGGACAGGGCAAAACTATGGCTACACCTTC. Amino acids: CSVEEGTGQNYGYTF.

The chain has TRBV29-1 and TRBJ1-2; possible D gene TRBD1, 5 bases. CDR3 length: 14 residues. V lost 8 bases to trimming and J lost 1 base, with 17 bases between them. Germline V gene data show CDR1 as SQVTM and CDR2 as ANQGSEA. CDR3 DNA sequence: TGCAGCATTACCGGGACTCCATTTAACTATGGCTACACCTTC. Translation: CSITGTPFNYGYTF.